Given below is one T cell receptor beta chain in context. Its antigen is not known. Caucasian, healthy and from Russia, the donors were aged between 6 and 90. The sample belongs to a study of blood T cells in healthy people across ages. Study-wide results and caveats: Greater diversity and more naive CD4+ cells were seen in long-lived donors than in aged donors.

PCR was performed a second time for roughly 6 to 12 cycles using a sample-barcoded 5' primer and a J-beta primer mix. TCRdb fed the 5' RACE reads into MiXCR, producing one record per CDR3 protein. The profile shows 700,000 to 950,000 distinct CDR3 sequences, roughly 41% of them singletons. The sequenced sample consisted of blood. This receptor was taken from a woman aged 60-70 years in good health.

Here the CDR3 DNA reads TGTGCCAGCAGCGGGGGGGGGACTAGCGGCGTAGATACGCAGTATTTT. The encoded protein is CASSGGGTSGVDTQYF. The chain carries TRBV9 and TRBJ2-3; 11 bases match TRBD2. Germline CDR1 reads SGDLS; CDR2 reads YYNGEE. The V and J ends lost 3 bases and 5 bases, in that order; junction bases with no gene match: 8. The CDR3 sequence is 16 residues long.